Listed below are T cell receptor beta chains from one sample, sequenced in a study of blood T cell repertoires in COVID-19. Assay: immunoSEQ multiplex PCR; the TCRdb copy retains only in-frame clones and omits some. The sample has roughly 120,000 clones, around 90% seen once. Sequencing used peripheral blood. Source of these receptors: a woman in her sixties with COVID-19, enrolled during active disease. CDR3s include the opening cysteine and the closing phenylalanine or tryptophan. Each record gives: clone size, D gene, V gene, J gene, CDR3 protein, CDR3 DNA. The D gene is left open where the match is weak. The size field is filled for only some rows; it gives once, few, many or a size class.

once	NA	TRBV19	TRBJ1-5	CASSITGQPQHF	TGTGCCAGTAGTATAACTGGTCAGCCCCAGCATTTT
NA	NA	TRBV19	TRBJ1-2	CASTWDNGYGYTF	TGTGCCAGTACCTGGGACAACGGCTATGGCTACACCTTC
NA	TRBD1	TRBV2	TRBJ1-2	CASRRGQGVYGYTF	TGTGCCAGCAGACGCGGACAGGGTGTCTATGGCTACACCTTC
NA	TRBD1	TRBV30	TRBJ2-7	CAWSRDRVSEQYF	TGTGCCTGGAGTAGGGACAGGGTTAGTGAGCAGTACTTC
NA	NA	TRBV9	TRBJ2-7	CASSVGQSSSYEQYF	TGTGCCAGCAGCGTAGGACAGTCAAGCTCCTACGAGCAGTACTTC
NA	TRBD1	TRBV6-5	TRBJ1-4	CASTRDRGGKLFF	TGTGCCAGCACTCGGGACAGGGGGGGAAAACTGTTTTTT
NA	NA	TRBV4-3	TRBJ1-6	CASSQGGGRLLPLHF	TGCGCCAGCAGCCAAGGGGGGGGGCGGCTATTGCCCCTCCACTTT
NA	NA	TRBV6-5	TRBJ2-2	CASTNRWDTGELFF	TGTGCCAGCACGAACAGATGGGACACCGGGGAGCTGTTTTTT
NA	NA	TRBV18	TRBJ1-3	CASSPSDSFGNTIYF	TGTGCCAGCTCTCCTTCGGACAGTTTCGGAAACACCATATATTTT
few	NA	TRBV29-1	TRBJ1-1	CSVDRYTEAFF	TGCAGCGTTGATCGGTACACTGAAGCTTTCTTT
once	TRBD1	TRBV3-1/TRBV3-2	TRBJ2-7	CASSDRGGGEQYF	TGTGCCAGCAGCGACAGGGGCGGAGGCGAGCAGTACTTC
NA	NA	TRBV6-5	TRBJ2-7	CASSRDTASYEQYF	TGTGCCAGCTCCCGCGACACCGCTTCCTACGAGCAGTACTTC
NA	NA	TRBV3-1/TRBV3-2	TRBJ2-7	CASSQSQASEQYF	TGTGCCAGCAGCCAATCCCAGGCCTCCGAGCAGTACTTC
NA	NA	TRBV20-1	TRBJ1-2	CSARGDYGYTF	TGCAGTGCTCGGGGAGACTATGGCTACACCTTC
NA	TRBD1	TRBV7-2	TRBJ1-2	CASSPAGTGMWITF	TGTGCCAGCAGCCCAGCCGGGACAGGGATGTGGATAACCTTC
NA	NA	TRBV5-4	TRBJ1-1	CASSLSYGRDYTEAFF	TGTGCCAGCAGCTTGTCCTATGGCAGGGATTACACTGAAGCTTTCTTT
NA	TRBD1	TRBV27	TRBJ1-2	CASSSGTGEFGYTF	TGTGCCAGCAGCTCCGGGACAGGGGAGTTTGGCTACACCTTC
NA	NA	TRBV29-1	TRBJ2-3	CSVDRGGDTQYF	TGCAGCGTTGACAGGGGAGGGGATACGCAGTATTTT
once	NA	TRBV19	TRBJ2-5	CASSIVADGVGETQYF	TGTGCCAGTAGTATAGTTGCCGACGGGGTAGGAGAGACCCAGTACTTC
NA	NA	TRBV7-4	TRBJ2-7	CASSFSGRVPYEQYF	TGTGCCAGCAGCTTTTCCGGCAGGGTTCCCTACGAGCAGTACTTC
NA	NA	TRBV27	TRBJ2-7	CASSLIQGYEQYF	TGTGCCAGCAGTTTAATCCAGGGCTACGAGCAGTACTTC
NA	NA	TRBV11-3	TRBJ1-1	CASSFRGNTEAFF	TGTGCCAGCAGCTTCCGGGGGAACACTGAAGCTTTCTTT
NA	TRBD1	TRBV7-2	TRBJ1-4	CASSLVQGSGSILFF	TGTGCCAGCAGCTTAGTACAGGGGTCCGGTAGCATACTGTTTTTT
NA	NA	TRBV6-6	TRBJ2-5	CATGQRLQETQYF	TGTGCCACAGGACAGAGACTACAAGAGACCCAGTACTTC
NA	NA	TRBV11-3	TRBJ2-3	CASSRDTDTQYF	TGTGCCAGCAGCCGGGACACAGATACGCAGTATTTT
NA	NA	TRBV20-1	TRBJ1-2	CSASPDTYGYTF	TGCAGTGCTAGTCCGGACACCTATGGCTACACCTTC
NA	TRBD1	TRBV5-8	TRBJ1-1	CASRFGQGGRSDTEAFF	TGTGCCAGCAGGTTCGGACAGGGGGGTCGTTCGGACACTGAAGCTTTCTTT
NA	NA	TRBV5-1	TRBJ2-4	CASSLAVGLSVKNIQYF	TGCGCCAGCAGCTTGGCCGTAGGACTCTCAGTTAAAAACATTCAGTACTTC
NA	TRBD1	TRBV5-4	TRBJ1-2	CASSPTGGTNYGYTF	TGTGCCAGCAGCCCCACAGGGGGCACAAACTATGGCTACACCTTC
NA	TRBD1	TRBV4-1	TRBJ1-1	CASSQATGVAVNTEAFF	TGCGCCAGCAGCCAAGCCACAGGGGTAGCGGTGAACACTGAAGCTTTCTTT
NA	NA	TRBV28	TRBJ1-5	CASSFRAAYSNQPQHF	TGTGCCAGCAGTTTCCGTGCGGCGTATAGCAATCAGCCCCAGCATTTT
few	TRBD1	TRBV5-4	TRBJ1-6	CASSQDRGSNSPLHF	TGTGCCAGCAGTCAAGACAGGGGCAGTAATTCACCCCTCCACTTT
NA	TRBD1	TRBV6-5	TRBJ1-2	CATTPGGSNYGYTF	TGTGCCACCACACCAGGGGGCTCGAACTATGGCTACACCTTC
NA	NA	TRBV21-1	TRBJ2-7	CASSGTELREQYF	TGTGCCAGCAGTGGGACAGAACTACGAGAGCAGTACTTC
NA	TRBD1	TRBV6-2/TRBV6-3	TRBJ2-7	CASSYRDRGREQYF	TGTGCCAGCAGTTACCGGGACAGGGGGCGAGAGCAGTACTTC
NA	TRBD1	TRBV6-5	TRBJ1-3	CASTRGQTGNTIYF	TGTGCCAGCACCAGGGGACAGACTGGAAACACCATATATTTT